The 32 T cell receptor beta chains below all came from one sample that was sequenced in a study of human T cells and chemical hapten exposure. TCRdb re-called the RACE reads through MiXCR, storing one row per CDR3 protein. Of about 98,000 distinct CDR3 sequences in the sample, about 10% were seen once. The time point here: pre-sensitization, week 0. Treatment indicated: therapeutic diphenylcyclopropenone sensitization with weekly scalp DPC. This specimen consisted of whole blood, obtained in connection with sensitization to the hapten diphenylcyclopropenone (DPC). The receptors originated from an older woman with alopecia areata. Some clones in this sample may be carry-over from other donors' samples.

This clonotype has only a few counts. V is TRBV30 and J is TRBJ1-2; D is undetermined. The CDR3 is 12 residues long. V was cut by 0 bases and J by 3 bases, with 5 bases left in between. Germline CDR1 and CDR2: GTSNPN and SVGIG (reference sequence). CDR3 DNA: TGTGCCTGGAGTGTACAGTACTATGGCTACACCTTC. Protein: CAWSVQYYGYTF.

This clonotype was found a few times. The chain carries TRBV24-1 and TRBJ2-3; D is perhaps TRBD1 (6 bases). The V end was cut by 4 bases, the J end by 2 bases, with 15 bases between. CDR1 is KGHDR, CDR2 SFDVKD, per germline. CDR3 length equals 16 residues. The DNA for the CDR3 is TGTGCCACCAGTGACTCAGGGGCGTCACCCACAGATACGCAGTATTTT. This translates into CATSDSGASPTDTQYF.

This clonotype was seen at least ten times. The chain uses TRBV11-2 and TRBJ2-3, with 12 bases aligning to TRBD2. Unmatched junction bases numbered 8, after V lost 5 bases and J lost 5 bases. This CDR3 region has 16 residues. Germline V gene data show CDR1 as SGHAT and CDR2 as FQNNGV. CDR3 protein: CASSPSGGARRDTQYF. The CDR3 DNA follows: TGTGCCAGCAGCCCTAGCGGGGGGGCCCGCCGAGATACGCAGTATTTT.

This clonotype was detected many times. V gene TRBV2 combines with J gene TRBJ2-5; the match to TRBD1 covers 9 bases. V was pared by 6 bases and J by 5 bases, with 10 bases of the junction left unmatched. This CDR3 has 15 residues. Germline V gene data show CDR1 as SNHLY and CDR2 as FYNNEI. The CDR3 coding sequence is TGTGCCAGCAGCGGTAAACAGGGGGCAGGGGAGACCCAGTACTTC. Protein product: CASSGKQGAGETQYF.

This clonotype came up a few times. The gene calls are TRBV20-1 and TRBJ1-6; the D is unclear. Germline CDR1 is DFQATT and CDR2 is SNEGSKA (reference sequence). V was cut by 6 bases and J by 6 bases, with 12 bases left in between. This CDR3 comprises 13 residues. CDR3 residues: CSAPSAGNSPLHF. DNA of the CDR3: TGCAGTGCCCCCTCGGCGGGTAATTCACCCCTCCACTTT.

This clonotype was seen at least ten times. In nucleotides, the CDR3 is TGTGCCAGCAGCCAATCCGGGGGAAGGACACCCCTCCACTTT. Protein product: CASSQSGGRTPLHF. The chain links TRBV14 to TRBJ1-6, with D perhaps TRBD1 (5 bases). Germline V gene lookup returns CDR1 SGHDN and CDR2 FVKESK. V shed 2 bases and J shed 11 bases, with 13 bases lying between them. This CDR3 contains 14 residues.

This clonotype was picked up a small number of times. This chain joins TRBV29-1 and TRBJ1-5; 10 bases align to TRBD1. Trimming removed 7 bases from V and 5 bases from J; junction bases left unmatched: 5. Germline CDR1 reads SQVTM; CDR2 reads ANQGSEA. There are 13 residues in the CDR3. The CDR3 loop is CSAGTGEDQPQHF. In nucleotides, the CDR3 is TGCAGCGCCGGGACAGGGGAGGATCAGCCCCAGCATTTT.

With respect to this clonotype: A much larger clone differs by one base, so this may be a read error. The V call is TRBV19, the J call TRBJ1-5, with a tentative D call TRBD1 (5 bases). Germline V gene sequence: CDR1 LNHDA, CDR2 SQIVND (reference sequence). V was cut by 7 bases and J by 7 bases, with 20 bases left in between. The CDR3 totals 15 residues. In DNA, the CDR3 is TGTGCCAGTACAACCTCGCAGGGTGGGCACCAGCCCCAGCATTTT. Protein: CASTTSQGGHQPQHF.

In this sample, this clonotype turned up many times. J is TRBJ2-7 and V is TRBV27, with 7 bases that match TRBD1. The CDR3 totals 14 residues. Germline CDR1 is MNHEY and CDR2 is SMNVEV (reference sequence). Germline trimming cut 6 bases from V and 0 bases from J; bases unmatched to any gene: 5. CDR3 in amino acids: CASSRDSPSYEQYF. The CDR3 DNA sequence: TGTGCCAGCAGCCGGGACAGTCCCTCCTACGAGCAGTACTTC.

This chain links TRBV7-9 with TRBJ2-1; TRBD1 might be the D (5 bases). The CDR3 is 13 residues long. Germline CDR1 reads SEHNR; CDR2 reads FQNEAQ (reference sequence). The ends were cut back, 5 bases at V and 9 bases at J, with 14 bases in the middle. The CDR3 region is CASSVSFQGEQFF. The CDR3 nucleotides are TGTGCCAGCAGCGTTAGTTTCCAGGGTGAGCAGTTCTTC.

This clonotype was seen at least ten times. The chain carries TRBV7-3 and TRBJ1-3, with D perhaps TRBD1 (6 bases). Trimming stripped 5 bases from V and 1 base from J, with 15 bases between. The CDR3 loop spans 16 amino acids. The germline V gene has CDR1 SGHTA and CDR2 FQGTGA. The CDR3 sequence is CASSLTGSGSGNTIYF. The CDR3 region has the DNA TGTGCCAGCAGCCTTACAGGGAGTGGTTCTGGAAACACCATATATTTT.

The table lists this clonotype with many counts. The chain joins TRBV3-1 to TRBJ1-2; the D gene is possibly TRBD1 (6 bases). V lost 0 bases to trimming and J lost 3 bases, with 14 bases between them. CDR3 length equals 16 residues. The germline V gene has CDR1 LGHDT and CDR2 YNNKEL (reference sequence). The CDR3 here is CASSQEGGGLYYGYTF. CDR3 sequence (DNA): TGTGCCAGCAGCCAAGAAGGAGGGGGACTATACTATGGCTACACCTTC.

There are a few counts of this clonotype. This rearrangement joins TRBV6-2 or TRBV6-3 to TRBJ2-3; 8 nucleotides line up with TRBD2. Per germline, CDR1 MNHEY and CDR2 SVGEGT. V dropped 5 bases and J dropped 12; count of bases not matched to a gene: 7. CDR3 size: 12 residues. Here the CDR3 reads CASSPTSGPQYF. The CDR3, as DNA: TGTGCCAGCAGTCCCACTAGCGGACCACAGTATTTT.

Ten or more counts support this clonotype. The CDR3: CSASGLAGGNQQTQYF. The CDR3 nucleotides are TGCAGTGCTAGTGGGCTAGCGGGGGGAAATCAACAGACCCAGTACTTC. The rearrangement uses TRBV20-1 and TRBJ2-5; 11 bases fit TRBD2. This CDR3 region has 16 residues. Trimming took 3 bases from V and 6 from J; bases not matched to a gene: 12. Germline V gives CDR1 DFQATT, CDR2 SNEGSKA (reference sequence).

This clonotype has a count of ten or more. The chain combines TRBV5-1 with TRBJ2-5, with 7 bases lining up with TRBD2. The trim removed 4 bases at V and 3 bases at J, leaving 9 bases unmatched. Germline CDR1 reads SGHRS; CDR2 reads YFSETQ. CDR3 length equals 15 residues. The CDR3 region is CASSRYTSGEETQYF. CDR3 nucleotide sequence: TGCGCCAGCAGCCGTTACACGAGCGGGGAAGAGACCCAGTACTTC.

This clonotype came up many times. The chain combines TRBV28 with TRBJ1-2; possible D gene TRBD1, 6 bases. This CDR3 spans 14 amino acids. Germline V lookup: CDR1 MDHEN, CDR2 SYDVKM. The V end was cut by 6 bases, the J end by 8 bases, with 19 bases between. Written as DNA, the CDR3 is TGTGCCAGCAGCCCCCAGGCAGGGGCGAGGGGCTACACCTTC. Translation: CASSPQAGARGYTF.

This clonotype was observed at least ten times. The chain couples TRBV12-3 or TRBV12-4 to TRBJ2-7, with 10 nucleotides matching TRBD1. The CDR3 sequence is 15 residues long. Losses at the gene ends were 7 bases for V and 5 bases for J; bases not matched to a gene: 11. The DNA of the CDR3 is TGTGCCAGCATCTCCGCGGGACAGGGGAATAACGAGCAGTACTTC. It yields the protein CASISAGQGNNEQYF.

The sample holds a few counts of this clonotype. The rearrangement links TRBV5-1 to TRBJ1-1, with D perhaps matching TRBD1 (6 bases). V was pared by 0 bases and J by 4 bases, with 19 bases between. The length of the CDR3 is 17 residues. Germline CDR1 and CDR2: SGHRS and YFSETQ. CDR3 region: CASSLGPAVGGGTEAFF. DNA for the CDR3: TGCGCCAGCAGCTTGGGTCCGGCCGTGGGGGGCGGCACTGAAGCTTTCTTT.

This clonotype was counted only a few times. CDR3 residues: CASSLGALNRGDSYEQYF. The CDR3 DNA sequence: TGTGCCAGCAGTTTAGGAGCGCTAAACAGGGGGGATTCCTACGAGCAGTACTTC. The chain links TRBV12-3 or TRBV12-4 to TRBJ2-7, with TRBD1 matching over 8 bases. The CDR3 length is 18 residues. J gave up 1 base and V 1 base, and 12 bases lay outside the gene matches.

The chain links TRBV7-8 to TRBJ1-6; TRBD1 matches at 7 bases. CDR1 and CDR2 (germline): SGHVS, FQNEAQ. With V trimmed by 5 bases and J by 6 bases, 10 bases remained unmatched. There are 16 residues in the CDR3. The CDR3 protein is CASSQGGSGVNSPLHF. The CDR3, as DNA: TGTGCCAGCAGCCAGGGGGGATCCGGCGTTAATTCACCCCTCCACTTT. The full variable domain, its missing parts supplied by reference TRBV7-8 and TRBJ1-6, is GAGVSQSPRYKVAKRGQDVALRCDPISGHVSLFWYQQALGQGPEFLTYFQNEAQLDKSGLPSDRFFAERPEGSVSTLKIQRTQQEDSAVYLCASSQGGSGVNSPLHFGNGTRLTVT.

This clonotype was seen only a few times. This sequence joins TRBV10-1 and TRBJ1-2; TRBD1 agrees at 7 bases. The CDR3 has 13 residues. V shed 6 bases and J 5 bases; nucleotides not matched to a gene: 6. Germline V lookup: CDR1 WNHNN, CDR2 SYGVQD (reference sequence). CDR3 DNA sequence: TGCGCCAGCAGCTCCGGGACAGCGTATGGCTACACCTTC. Amino acids: CASSSGTAYGYTF.

The sample holds many counts of this clonotype. The J gene is TRBJ1-1, the V gene TRBV4-1, with D hard to call. The CDR3 is 15 amino acids. Germline V gene lookup returns CDR1 MGHRA and CDR2 YSYEKL. V was clipped by 1 base and J by 0 bases, with 9 bases between them. CDR3 nucleotides: TGCGCCAGCAGCCAAGTCCTAAGTCTGAACACTGAAGCTTTCTTT. The encoded protein is CASSQVLSLNTEAFF.

A few counts support this clonotype. The rearrangement joins TRBV6-1 to TRBJ1-1, with D unclear. V lost 3 bases, J lost 1 base, and 12 bases lay in between. The CDR3 length is 15 residues. Germline loops: CDR1 MNHNS, CDR2 SASEGT. This chain's CDR3 is CASSDGSRGNTEAFF. Here the CDR3 DNA reads TGTGCCAGCAGTGACGGGAGCCGGGGGAACACTGAAGCTTTCTTT.

With regard to this clonotype: It may be a read error: a sequence one base away is much more abundant. The V and J genes are TRBV5-1 and TRBJ2-6, with TRBD1 as a possible D gene (5 bases). The CDR3 spans 16 residues. Germline assignment: CDR1 SGHRS and CDR2 YFSETQ. The chain's CDR3 is CTSSPDSLGGANVLTF. CDR3 DNA sequence: TGCACCAGCAGCCCAGACAGTTTGGGCGGGGCCAACGTCCTGACTTTC.

In this sample, this clonotype turned up a few times. The V and J genes are TRBV21-1 and TRBJ1-1; no check of the table's D call, TRBD1, against the DNA was made. TRBV21-1 is termed a pseudogene. This CDR3 is built from 13 residues. The CDR3 DNA reads TGTGCCCGCAATAGGCAGGGCTACACTGAAGCTTTCTTT. Residues: CARNRQGYTEAFF.

This clonotype was detected many times. The rearrangement links TRBV20-1 to TRBJ1-5; 7 nucleotides align to TRBD1. CDR3 length: 12 residues. V gave up 6 bases and J gave up 6 bases; unmatched junction bases: 5. Germline CDR1 DFQATT, CDR2 SNEGSKA (reference sequence). The DNA for the CDR3 is TGCAGTGCCCAGACAGGGTCTCAGCCCCAGCATTTT. It is translated as CSAQTGSQPQHF.

V is TRBV7-3 and J is TRBJ2-2, with D possibly TRBD1 on 6 matching bases. V dropped 3 bases and J dropped 2 bases, with 10 bases sitting between them. The CDR3 length is 15 residues. CDR1 and CDR2 (germline): SGHTA, FQGTGA. This CDR3 reads CASSFRGSNTGELFF. The CDR3 bases are TGTGCCAGCAGCTTCAGGGGTAGTAACACCGGGGAGCTGTTTTTT.

This clonotype was seen at least ten times. The rearrangement links TRBV29-1 to TRBJ1-1; a possible D gene is TRBD1 (5 bases). With 6 bases removed from V and 1 base from J, the gap between germline ends came to 15 bases. The CDR3 covers 14 residues. Germline values: CDR1 SQVTM, CDR2 ANQGSEA. CDR3 bases: TGCAGCGTATGGGGCAGCCCAAGGAACACTGAAGCTTTCTTT. Amino acids: CSVWGSPRNTEAFF.

The chain joins TRBV7-9 to TRBJ1-6; D unresolved. CDR1 SEHNR and CDR2 FQNEAQ come from the germline V gene (reference sequence). With 1 base removed from V and 0 bases from J, the gap between germline ends came to 10 bases. The CDR3 length is 17 residues. CDR3 protein: CASSLGRESSYNSPLHF. CDR3 nucleotides: TGTGCCAGCAGCTTAGGGCGGGAGAGCTCCTATAATTCACCCCTCCACTTT.

The gene calls are TRBV29-1 and TRBJ2-3; D possibly corresponds to TRBD2 (5 bases). Germline V CDR1 and CDR2: SQVTM, ANQGSEA. The CDR3 covers 15 residues. The V gene lost 4 bases and the J gene lost 0 bases, with 14 bases spanning the gap. CDR3 DNA sequence: TGCAGCGTTGTTCGGGGATCCTTGAGCACAGATACGCAGTATTTT. Translation gives CSVVRGSLSTDTQYF.

This clonotype has at least ten counts. The V gene is TRBV29-1, the J gene TRBJ1-3, with 8 bases aligning to TRBD1. The germline V gene encodes CDR1 SQVTM and CDR2 ANQGSEA. The CDR3 totals 13 residues. The CDR3 nucleotides are TGCTCCGGCTGGGACAGGTTGATAAACACCATATATTTT. This sequence encodes CSGWDRLINTIYF.

The chain employs TRBV6-5 and TRBJ1-1; D gene uncertain. The CDR3 is 14 amino acids. Germline assignment: CDR1 MNHEY and CDR2 SVGAGI. Trimming took off 4 bases at V and 3 bases at J, with 12 bases between the two ends. The CDR3 region has the DNA TGTGCCAGCAGTTTTACAGACCGGTACACTGAAGCTTTCTTT. Protein: CASSFTDRYTEAFF.